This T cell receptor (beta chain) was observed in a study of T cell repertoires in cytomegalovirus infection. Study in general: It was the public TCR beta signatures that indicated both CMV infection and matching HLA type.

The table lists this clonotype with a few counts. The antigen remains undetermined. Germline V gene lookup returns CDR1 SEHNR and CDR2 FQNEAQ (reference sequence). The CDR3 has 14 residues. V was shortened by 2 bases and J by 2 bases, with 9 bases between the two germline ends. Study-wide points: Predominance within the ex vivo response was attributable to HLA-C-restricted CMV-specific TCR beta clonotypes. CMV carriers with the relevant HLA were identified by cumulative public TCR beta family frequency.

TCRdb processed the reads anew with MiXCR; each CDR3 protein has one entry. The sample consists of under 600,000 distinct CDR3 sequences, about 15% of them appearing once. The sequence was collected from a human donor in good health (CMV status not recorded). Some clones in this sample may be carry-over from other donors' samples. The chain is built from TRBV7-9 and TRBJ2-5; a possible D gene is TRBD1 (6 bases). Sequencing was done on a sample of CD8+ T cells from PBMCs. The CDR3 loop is CASSLTDSQETQYF. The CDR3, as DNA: TGTGCCAGCAGCTTAACGGACAGTCAAGAGACCCAGTACTTC.